This T cell receptor beta chain comes out of a study of blood T cell repertoires in COVID-19. Background on the study: Material from acute and convalescent COVID-19 was sourced from the United States, Italy and Spain. T cells, B-cell-depleted T cells, or PBMCs supplied cDNA or gDNA.

With V trimmed by 5 bases and J by 1 base, 5 bases remained unmatched. This CDR3 comprises 15 residues. Per germline, CDR1 SGHTA and CDR2 FQGNSA. Original analysis: Amplified reference gene primers provided the basis for estimating nucleated cell counts. The method was immunoSEQ multiplex PCR; TCRdb's version includes in-frame clones alone and lacks a portion of them. The DNA gave D and trimming, while V, J and clone size come from that table. The sample comprises 88,000 or so clones, around 88% of which are singletons, and 6.5% to 9% rests with the top ten. The rearrangement uses TRBV7-2 and TRBJ2-5; 9 bases are a match to TRBD1. This clonotype was sampled from a man in his sixties with acute or convalescent COVID-19. Sequenced: peripheral blood. DNA for the CDR3: TGTGCCAGCAGCATCCGGGACAGGGCCCAAGAGACCCAGTACTTC. This codes for CASSIRDRAQETQYF. The whole variable domain, remainder taken from reference TRBV7-2 and TRBJ2-5, is GAGVSQSPSNKVTEKGKDVELRCDPISGHTALYWYRQSLGQGLEFLIYFQGNSAPDKSGLPSDRFSAERTGGSVSTLTIQRTQQEDSAVYLCASSIRDRAQETQYFGPGTRLLVL.